These T cell receptor beta chains were read from a single sample in a study of blood T cell repertoires in COVID-19. Sequenced by immunoSEQ multiplex PCR; TCRdb stores in-frame clones only, minus some. The sample includes approximately 230,000 clones, around four fifths of them seen just once. What was sequenced was peripheral blood. The receptor source for this set is a man in his thirties or forties with active or convalescent COVID-19. The CDR3 runs from the conserved cysteine through the conserved F or W. D genes are given only for firm matches. Clone sizes are given selectively: once, few, many, or a class where the clone is expanded.

>.|.|TRBJ2-3|TRBV7-9
CASSRWGLGDTQYF
TGTGCCAGCAGCCGGTGGGGGCTTGGAGATACGCAGTATTTT
>.|TRBD1|TRBJ1-6|TRBV7-2
CASSRGDRGTASPLHF
TGTGCCAGCAGCCGGGGGGACAGGGGAACGGCGTCACCCCTCCACTTT
>once|TRBD2|TRBJ2-7|TRBV25-1
CASSAGRLAQTYEQYF
TGTGCCAGCAGTGCCGGGAGACTAGCGCAGACCTACGAGCAGTACTTC
>.|TRBD2|TRBJ2-4|TRBV7-9
CASSSDGLAVINIQYF
TGTGCCAGCAGCTCTGACGGACTAGCGGTGATAAACATTCAGTACTTC
>.|TRBD1|TRBJ1-2|TRBV7-9
CASSLKGAKINGYTF
TGTGCCAGCAGCTTAAAGGGGGCGAAAATAAATGGCTACACCTTC
>.|.|TRBJ2-7|TRBV5-5
CASSYREMGVEQYF
TGTGCCAGCAGCTACCGGGAAATGGGCGTCGAGCAGTACTTC
>.|.|TRBJ1-1|TRBV25-1
CASSGGGHTEAFF
TGTGCCAGCAGCGGCGGGGGGCACACTGAAGCTTTCTTT
>.|.|TRBJ1-6|TRBV6-1
CASSGTDRKESYNSPLHF
TGTGCCAGCAGTGGGACAGATCGCAAGGAATCCTATAATTCACCCCTCCACTTT
>once|.|TRBJ1-3|TRBV28
CASSLVGGSAGNTIYF
TGTGCCAGCAGTTTAGTGGGAGGGTCAGCTGGAAACACCATATATTTT
>.|TRBD1|TRBJ1-1|TRBV5-1
CASSVRGPANTEAFF
TGCGCCAGCAGCGTGAGGGGGCCGGCGAACACTGAAGCTTTCTTT
>.|.|TRBJ2-3|TRBV19
CASSPMTSSDTQYF
TGTGCCAGTAGTCCCATGACTAGTTCAGATACGCAGTATTTT
>once|.|TRBJ1-5|TRBV6-2/TRBV6-3
CASSYAGRNQPQHF
TGTGCCAGCAGTTATGCGGGCCGCAATCAGCCCCAGCATTTT
>.|.|TRBJ2-1|TRBV19
CASSIDNAIFNNEQFF
TGTGCCAGTAGTATAGATAACGCGATTTTTAACAATGAGCAGTTCTTC
>.|.|TRBJ2-5|TRBV7-6
CASSLAILRGETQYF
TGTGCCAGCAGCTTAGCGATCTTGCGGGGAGAGACCCAGTACTTC
>few|.|TRBJ2-2|TRBV5-4
CASSLGGPGELFF
TGTGCCAGCAGCTTGGGGGGGCCTGGGGAGCTGTTTTTT
>.|TRBD1|TRBJ2-7|TRBV7-2
CASSRQGYEQYF
TGTGCCAGCAGCCGACAGGGCTACGAGCAGTACTTC
>few|TRBD1|TRBJ2-7|TRBV19
CAVWDRVGEQYF
TGTGCCGTTTGGGACAGGGTAGGCGAGCAGTACTTC